The sequence of this T cell receptor beta chain was determined in a study of cytomegalovirus exposure and HLA in healthy donors. The PCR was carried out with 60 Vbeta primers and 13 Jbeta primers. Repertoires were generated with immunoSEQ multiplex PCR, while TCRdb's copy carries only in-frame clones and drops some. The sample lists some 150,000 clones, approximately 8.9% occurring once. General study findings and limits: Productive status was seen about 87% or about 30% of the time for most TCR beta V segments in an earlier analysis. Sequencing probably produced one cluster of sequence variants that were highly shared.

The CDR3 loop spans 15 amino acids. Germline lookup yields CDR1 SGDLS and CDR2 YYNGEE. Trimming removed 2 bases at V and 8 bases at J, with 17 bases between. This clone has a handful of counts. The antigen is undetermined. V is TRBV9 and J is TRBJ2-4; the D gene is possibly TRBD2 (5 bases). This TCR was sampled from a woman in her thirties or forties in good health and CMV-seropositive. The sequenced material came from PBMCs. The CDR3 sequence: CASSVDLGLRDIQYF. DNA for the CDR3: TGTGCCAGCAGCGTCGACCTAGGACTTCGAGACATTCAGTACTTC.